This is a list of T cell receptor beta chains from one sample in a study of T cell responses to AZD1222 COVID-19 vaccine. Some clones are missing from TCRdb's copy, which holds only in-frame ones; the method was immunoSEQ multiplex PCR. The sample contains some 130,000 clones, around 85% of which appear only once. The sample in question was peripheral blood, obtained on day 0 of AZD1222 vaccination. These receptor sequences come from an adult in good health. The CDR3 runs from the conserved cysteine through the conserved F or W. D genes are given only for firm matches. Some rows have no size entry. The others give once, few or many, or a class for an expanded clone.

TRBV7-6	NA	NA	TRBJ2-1	TGTGCCAGCAGCTTAGAAAGGGGAAACAATGAGCAGTTCTTC	CASSLERGNNEQFF
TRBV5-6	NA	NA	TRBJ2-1	TGTGCCAGCAGCTTGAAAGGCCCTTCGATCTTC	CASSLKGPSIF
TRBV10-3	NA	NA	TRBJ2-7	TGTGCCATCAGTGAGTCCCTCCACGAGCAGTACTTC	CAISESLHEQYF
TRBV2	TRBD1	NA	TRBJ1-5	TGTGCCAGCAGCGTCGAGAAGGGACAGCCTAATCAGCCCCAGCATTTT	CASSVEKGQPNQPQHF
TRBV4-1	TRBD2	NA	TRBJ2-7	TGCGCCAGCAGCCAAGTAGCGGGGGCCTACGAGCAGTACTTC	CASSQVAGAYEQYF
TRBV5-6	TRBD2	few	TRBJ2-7	TGTGCCAGCAGTGGGGGACTAGCGGGTTTCATCTCCTACGAGCAGTACTTC	CASSGGLAGFISYEQYF
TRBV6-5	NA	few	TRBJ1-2	TGTGCCAGCAGTTACCGTAGAGGGCGGGCGGAGGGCTACACCTTC	CASSYRRGRAEGYTF
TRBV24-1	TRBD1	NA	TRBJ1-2	TGTGCCACCAGTGATGACAGGGGCCCTAACTATGGCTACACCTTC	CATSDDRGPNYGYTF
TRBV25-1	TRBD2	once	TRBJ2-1	TGTGCCAGCAGTCCCCTAGCGGGGGGTTACAATGAGCAGTTCTTC	CASSPLAGGYNEQFF
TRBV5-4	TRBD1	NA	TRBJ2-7	TGTGCCAGCAGCTCCGCACAGGGGGCGGGCTTCAACGAGCAGTACTTC	CASSSAQGAGFNEQYF
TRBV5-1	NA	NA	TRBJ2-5	TGCGCCAGCAGCCCAGGGACCCAAGAGACCCAGTACTTC	CASSPGTQETQYF
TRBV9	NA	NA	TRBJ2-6	TGTGCCAGCAGCGTAGGACCGGGGTTCTCTGGGGCCAACGTCCTGACTTTC	CASSVGPGFSGANVLTF
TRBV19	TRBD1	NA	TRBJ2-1	TGTGCCAGTAGTATTCCGGGACAGGGTGCCGTTGAGCAGTTCTTC	CASSIPGQGAVEQFF
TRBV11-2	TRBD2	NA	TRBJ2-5	TGTGCCAGCAGCGCTAGCGGACCAGAGACCCAGTACTTC	CASSASGPETQYF
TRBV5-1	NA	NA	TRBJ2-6	TGCGCCAGCAGTTCGGGAAGCTCTGGGGCCAACGTCCTGACTTTC	CASSSGSSGANVLTF
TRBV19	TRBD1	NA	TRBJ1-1	TGTGCCAGTAGTATGGGACAGACGAACACTGAAGCTTTCTTT	CASSMGQTNTEAFF
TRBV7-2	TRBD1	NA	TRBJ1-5	TGTGCCAGCAGTTTCTTAGGGGGCGGGCAGCCCCAGCATTTT	CASSFLGGGQPQHF
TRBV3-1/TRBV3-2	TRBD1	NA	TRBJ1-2	TGTGCCAGCAGCCGGGACAGGGGCTTGACTGGCTACACCTTC	CASSRDRGLTGYTF
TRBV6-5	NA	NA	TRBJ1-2	TGTGCCAGCAGGGCAGCGTATGGCTACACCTTC	CASRAAYGYTF
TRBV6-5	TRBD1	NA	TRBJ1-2	TGTGCCAGCAGTTACTCCATCAGGGGGGGCGTGGGAGGAAACACCTTC	CASSYSIRGGVGGNTF
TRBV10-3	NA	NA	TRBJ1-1	TGTGCCATCAGTGAAGGGGTGGGGAACACTGAAGCTTTCTTT	CAISEGVGNTEAFF
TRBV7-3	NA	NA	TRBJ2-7	TGTGCCAGCAGCCCCCCGGGAGCCTCCTACGAGCAGTACTTC	CASSPPGASYEQYF
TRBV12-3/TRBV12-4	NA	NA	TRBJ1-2	TGTGCCAGCAGTCTTACCAGCTATGGCTACACCTTC	CASSLTSYGYTF
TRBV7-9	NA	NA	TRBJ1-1	TGTGCCAGCAGCTTCAATGGCCCTACGGGAACTGAAGCTTTCTTT	CASSFNGPTGTEAFF
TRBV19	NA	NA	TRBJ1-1	TGTGCCAGTATCAGAGGCTCGAACACTGAAGCTTTCTTT	CASIRGSNTEAFF
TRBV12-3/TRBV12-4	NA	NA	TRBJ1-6	TGTGCCAGCAGTTACAGGATTGATTCACCCCTCCACTTT	CASSYRIDSPLHF
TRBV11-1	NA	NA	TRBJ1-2	TGTGCCAGCAGCTCAGGCAGGGGTTATGGCTACACCTTC	CASSSGRGYGYTF
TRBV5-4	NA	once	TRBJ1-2	TGTGCCAGCAGCTTGCGACGAACGGGGCAGTGGATAACCTTC	CASSLRRTGQWITF